Presented here are 14 T cell receptor beta chains from one specimen sequenced in a study of CD8 T cells in Susac syndrome. A quantity of about 0.45 to 1 ug RNA underwent reverse transcription using random hexamers. TCRdb passed the immunoSEQ multiplex PCR reads through MiXCR, listing each CDR3 protein once. The data contain about 170,000 distinct CDR3 sequences, approximately 93% of them singletons. The sample was CD4+ T cells from PBMCs. These TCRs come from a human donor with multiple sclerosis.

The rearrangement joins TRBV9 to TRBJ1-1; D is ambiguous. Germline CDR1 is SGDLS and CDR2 is YYNGEE. V lost 0 bases and J 3 bases, leaving 9 bases between the germline ends. This CDR3 spans 14 amino acids. CDR3 residues: CASSVALDYTEAFF. CDR3 coding DNA: TGTGCCAGCAGCGTAGCTTTGGACTACACTGAAGCTTTCTTT. Combining the CDR3 with reference TRBV9 and TRBJ1-1 gives the whole variable domain DSGVTQTPKHLITATGQRVTLRCSPRSGDLSVYWYQQSLDQGLQFLIQYYNGEERAKGNILERFSAQQFPDLHSELNLSSLELGDSALYFCASSVALDYTEAFFGQGTRLTVV.

This chain joins TRBV2 and TRBJ1-1; D may be TRBD1 (5 bases). This CDR3 has 13 residues. V was cut by 6 bases and J by 8 bases, with 16 bases left in between. Germline V CDR1 and CDR2: SNHLY, FYNNEI. The CDR3 sequence is CASSGGKGLEAFF. CDR3 nucleotides: TGTGCCAGCAGCGGGGGGAAGGGGTTAGAAGCTTTCTTT.

The gene calls are TRBV10-2 and TRBJ1-1; D might be TRBD1 (5 bases). The CDR3 contains 13 residues. Germline V gene sequence: CDR1 WSHSY, CDR2 SAAADI. The V and J ends lost 2 bases and 5 bases respectively, with 9 bases between them. This CDR3 is CASSEEGRTEAFF. CDR3 DNA sequence: TGCGCCAGCAGTGAGGAGGGGCGGACTGAAGCTTTCTTT.

This rearrangement joins TRBV19 to TRBJ2-7; 7 nucleotides line up with TRBD2. CDR3 length equals 14 residues. CDR1 and CDR2 (germline): LNHDA, SQIVND (reference sequence). V was clipped by 4 bases and J by 1 base; unmatched bases: 4. This CDR3 reads CASSSGSASYEQYF. CDR3 bases: TGTGCCAGTAGTAGCGGGAGTGCTTCCTACGAGCAGTACTTC.

The V gene is TRBV11-2, the J gene TRBJ2-1, with D perhaps TRBD1 or TRBD2 (5 bases each). Trimming took off 4 bases at V and 8 bases at J, with 21 bases between the two ends. The CDR3 extends over 16 amino acids. Germline values: CDR1 SGHAT, CDR2 FQNNGV. The CDR3, as DNA: TGTGCCAGCAGCTCCAGGATAGACGGGGCCCGCGATGAGCAGTTCTTC. This gives the protein CASSSRIDGARDEQFF.

V and J are TRBV6-6 and TRBJ1-2; the D gene is possibly TRBD1 (6 bases). The CDR3 covers 15 residues. Trimming took off 0 bases at V and 2 bases at J, with 10 bases between the two ends. The V gene's germline CDR1 is MNHNY and CDR2 SVGAGI (reference sequence). CDR3 sequence (DNA): TGTGCCAGCAGTTACTCGACCGGACAGAACTATGGCTACACCTTC. Its translation is CASSYSTGQNYGYTF.

J is TRBJ2-3 and V is TRBV2; TRBD1 or TRBD2 may be the D gene (5 bases each). Germline V gives CDR1 SNHLY, CDR2 FYNNEI. This CDR3 is 14 amino acids long. V lost 5 bases and J 6 bases, leaving 15 bases between the germline ends. The CDR3 sequence is CASSLGTQADTQYF. The CDR3 coding sequence is TGTGCCAGCAGTCTCGGGACCCAGGCCGATACGCAGTATTTT.

This chain connects TRBV5-1 to TRBJ1-2; D is uncertain. Per the germline V gene, CDR1 is SGHRS and CDR2 is YFSETQ. The length of the CDR3 is 14 residues. V lost 4 bases to trimming and J lost 7 bases, with 17 bases between them. CDR3 sequence reads: CASSEFQSWGGYTF. The CDR3 nucleotides read TGCGCCAGCAGCGAGTTCCAGTCTTGGGGTGGCTACACCTTC.

The chain uses TRBV10-3 and TRBJ2-3; D possibly corresponds to TRBD1 (7 bases). Germline loops: CDR1 ENHRY, CDR2 SYGVKD. This CDR3 contains 15 residues. With 3 bases removed from V and 3 bases from J, the gap between germline ends came to 13 bases. Here the CDR3 reads CAISDQGGKTDTQYF. In DNA form, the CDR3 reads TGTGCCATCAGTGATCAGGGGGGTAAAACAGATACGCAGTATTTT.

The chain recombines TRBV12-3 or TRBV12-4 with TRBJ2-3, with D perhaps matching TRBD2 (5 bases). Deletions cut 5 bases from V and 0 bases from J, with 15 bases between. CDR3 length: 16 residues. The CDR3 DNA reads as TGTGCCAGCAGTCTCCTGGCGGGTTCTAGCACAGATACGCAGTATTTT. This encodes CASSLLAGSSTDTQYF.

The chain joins TRBV18 to TRBJ2-6, with no clear D. The CDR3 totals 16 residues. V lost 1 base and J 0 bases, leaving 7 bases between the germline ends. Germline values: CDR1 KGHSH, CDR2 LQKENI. In nucleotides, the CDR3 is TGTGCCAGCTCACCACAGTCAGTCTCTGGGGCCAACGTCCTGACTTTC. It is translated as CASSPQSVSGANVLTF.

The chain has TRBV4-2 and TRBJ1-1, with TRBD1 as a possible D gene (6 bases). The V and J ends lost 1 base and 7 bases respectively, with 16 bases between them. In germline, CDR1 is LGHNA, CDR2 YNFKEQ. The CDR3 contains 15 residues. The DNA of the CDR3 is TGTGCCAGCAGCCAAGTGCCGGGGGCAGTGGGTGAAGCTTTCTTT. It yields the protein CASSQVPGAVGEAFF.

The V call is TRBV20-1, the J call TRBJ2-3; D is unclear. Trimming shortened V by 3 bases and J by 9 bases, and 16 bases separated the two germline ends. Looked up from germline, CDR1 is DFQATT and CDR2 is SNEGSKA (reference sequence). There are 13 residues in the CDR3. CDR3 sequence (DNA): TGCAGTGCTAGTCCCCCTGACCCCAGGACGCAGTATTTT. This translates into CSASPPDPRTQYF.

V gene TRBV28 combines with J gene TRBJ2-5; D call uncertain. Between the trimmed V and J ends, which lost 5 bases and 6 bases, there was a span of 7 bases. The CDR3 is 11 residues long. CDR1 and CDR2 from the germline V gene are MDHEN and SYDVKM. Here the CDR3 DNA reads TGTGCCAGCAGTAACTTTCAGACCCAGTACTTC. It codes for CASSNFQTQYF. Based on the CDR3 plus reference TRBV28 and TRBJ2-5, the full variable domain is DVKVTQSSRYLVKRTGEKVFLECVQDMDHENMFWYRQDPGLGLRLIYFSYDVKMKEKGDIPEGYSVSREKKERFSLILESASTNQTSMYLCASSNFQTQYFGPGTRLLVL.